Listed below are T cell receptor beta chains from one sample, sequenced in a study of T-cell memory formation after mild COVID-19. MiXCR, run by TCRdb on the 5' RACE reads, gives a single entry per CDR3 protein. The repertoire holds hundreds of thousands of distinct CDR3 sequences, with roughly 15% as singletons. The sequenced sample was PBMCs or a T cell subset sorted from them (not recorded which). The receptor set was obtained from a man aged 18-30 years who had mild COVID-19 (a few samples of this study predate the infection). Cell type and time point are not known. CDR3s include the opening cysteine and the closing phenylalanine or tryptophan. D genes are given only for firm matches. Only part of the rows carry a size: once, few, many, or a class if the clone is expanded.

>TRBV18|TRBJ1-6|NA|TRBD1
CASSMGQGKNSPLHF
TGTGCCAGCTCCATGGGACAGGGGAAAAATTCACCCCTCCACTTT
>TRBV27|TRBJ2-1|few|NA
CASSSGTRPFF
TGTGCCAGCAGTTCCGGGACCCGGCCGTTCTTC
>TRBV6-5|TRBJ2-3|few|NA
CASRKAGDTQYF
TGTGCCAGCCGAAAGGCCGGAGATACGCAGTATTTT
>TRBV5-1|TRBJ2-5|NA|NA
CASSSQGSGEETQYF
TGCGCCAGCAGCTCGCAGGGGTCGGGGGAAGAGACCCAGTACTTC
>TRBV15|TRBJ2-5|many|TRBD1
CATSSQGADETQYF
TGTGCCACCAGCAGCCAGGGGGCCGATGAGACCCAGTACTTC
>TRBV6-5|TRBJ2-6|once|TRBD1
CASTTTGASGANVLTF
TGTGCCAGCACTACGACAGGGGCTTCTGGGGCCAACGTCCTGACTTTC
>TRBV12-3/TRBV12-4|TRBJ1-1|NA|NA
CASSPPSWIPNTEAFF
TGTGCCAGCAGTCCCCCCTCATGGATCCCGAACACTGAAGCTTTCTTT
>TRBV4-2|TRBJ2-5|NA|NA
CASSQSVSESETQYF
TGTGCCAGCAGCCAATCAGTGTCAGAGTCAGAGACCCAGTACTTC
>TRBV11-1|TRBJ1-1|NA|NA
CASSDRDLEAFF
TGTGCCAGCAGCGACCGGGACCTTGAAGCTTTCTTT
>TRBV5-1|TRBJ2-7|NA|NA
CASRSDVAYEQYF
TGCGCCAGCAGGTCGGACGTAGCCTACGAGCAGTACTTC
>TRBV4-1|TRBJ1-3|many|NA
CASSNPSISGNTIYF
TGCGCCAGCAGCAACCCATCGATTTCTGGAAACACCATATATTTT
>TRBV5-1|TRBJ2-3|many|TRBD2
CASSLLAGGPDTQYF
TGCGCCAGCAGCTTGCTGGCGGGGGGGCCTGATACGCAGTATTTT
>TRBV6-5|TRBJ1-6|NA|TRBD1
CASSDRAYVRSYNSPLHF
TGTGCCAGCAGCGACAGGGCCTACGTCAGGTCCTATAATTCACCCCTCCACTTT
>TRBV29-1|TRBJ1-1|NA|TRBD1
CSVEPWTGVAEAFF
TGCAGCGTTGAACCTTGGACAGGGGTGGCTGAAGCTTTCTTT
>TRBV9|TRBJ2-1|NA|TRBD1
CASSRKTGGLYNEQFF
TGTGCCAGCAGCCGAAAGACAGGGGGCCTTTACAATGAGCAGTTCTTC
>TRBV5-1|TRBJ2-1|many|NA
CASSLGASGDEQFF
TGCGCCAGCAGCTTGGGGGCCTCCGGAGATGAGCAGTTCTTC
>TRBV30|TRBJ2-6|many|NA
CAWSIRGGANVLTF
TGTGCCTGGAGTATCCGTGGGGGGGCCAACGTCCTGACTTTC
>TRBV29-1|TRBJ1-1|NA|NA
CSVGRNTEAFF
TGCAGCGTTGGAAGGAACACTGAAGCTTTCTTT
>TRBV20-1|TRBJ2-5|NA|NA
CSAVLQETQYF
TGCAGTGCTGTCTTGCAAGAGACCCAGTACTTC
>TRBV7-9|TRBJ1-1|NA|NA
CASSKDSEAFF
TGTGCCAGCAGCAAAGACAGTGAAGCTTTCTTT
>TRBV15|TRBJ2-2|few|NA
CATSRVLHIAGVTGELFF
TGTGCCACCAGCAGAGTCCTTCATATCGCAGGGGTCACCGGGGAGCTGTTTTTT
>TRBV9|TRBJ1-2|NA|NA
CASGDYGYTF
TGTGCCAGCGGCGACTATGGCTACACCTTC
>TRBV29-1|TRBJ1-1|few|TRBD1
CSVLGQGITEAFF
TGCAGCGTCCTGGGACAGGGAATTACTGAAGCTTTCTTT
>TRBV7-2|TRBJ2-3|few|TRBD2
CASSLIWRGGGTDTQYF
TGTGCCAGCAGCTTAATCTGGCGGGGGGGCGGCACAGATACGCAGTATTTT
>TRBV14|TRBJ2-2|NA|TRBD1
CASSQRGQGWNTGELFF
TGTGCCAGCAGCCAACGGGGACAGGGCTGGAACACCGGGGAGCTGTTTTTT
>TRBV5-1|TRBJ2-5|NA|NA
CASSLMAPELETQYF
TGCGCCAGCAGCCTTATGGCCCCTGAGTTGGAGACCCAGTACTTC
>TRBV23-1|TRBJ1-5|NA|NA
CASSQLWGSHQPQHF
TGCGCCAGCAGTCAATTATGGGGATCCCATCAGCCCCAGCATTTT
>TRBV5-1|TRBJ1-2|NA|NA
CASSPGVVYYGYTF
TGCGCCAGCAGCCCAGGGGTGGTTTACTATGGCTACACCTTC
>TRBV6-1|TRBJ1-6|NA|TRBD1
CASSYDRGLGSPLHF
TGTGCCAGCAGTTACGACAGGGGGTTAGGGTCACCCCTCCACTTT
>TRBV5-1|TRBJ2-5|NA|NA
CASSSQGNQETQYF
TGCGCCAGCAGCTCGCAGGGAAACCAAGAGACCCAGTACTTC
>TRBV7-8|TRBJ2-1|NA|NA
CASSLMGAYNEQFF
TGTGCCAGCAGCTTAATGGGGGCCTACAATGAGCAGTTCTTC
>TRBV20-1|TRBJ1-1|few|NA
CSAQEGRSSTEAFF
TGCAGTGCCCAAGAGGGGAGATCTAGCACTGAAGCTTTCTTT
>TRBV12-5|TRBJ1-5|NA|NA
CASGTQIQTQHF
TGTGCTAGTGGAACCCAGATTCAGACCCAGCATTTT
>TRBV6-2/TRBV6-3|TRBJ2-4|NA|NA
CASSPAKNIQYF
TGTGCCAGCAGTCCGGCCAAAAACATTCAGTACTTC
>TRBV7-9|TRBJ2-3|few|TRBD2
CASSFWTSGGPSTDTQYF
TGTGCCAGCAGCTTTTGGACTAGCGGGGGTCCTAGCACAGATACGCAGTATTTT
>TRBV7-2|TRBJ2-7|many|TRBD1
CASSPQGVSYEQYF
TGTGCCAGCAGCCCCCAGGGGGTCTCCTACGAGCAGTACTTC
>TRBV6-2/TRBV6-3|TRBJ1-2|NA|TRBD1
CASSYGTGANYGYTF
TGTGCCAGCAGTTACGGGACAGGGGCCAACTATGGCTACACCTTC
>TRBV7-3|TRBJ2-3|NA|NA
CASGQQGGGTDTQYF
TGTGCCAGCGGACAACAGGGGGGGGGCACAGATACGCAGTATTTT
>TRBV5-5|TRBJ2-2|many|NA
CASWQTANTGELFF
TGTGCCAGCTGGCAAACCGCGAACACCGGGGAGCTGTTTTTT
>TRBV5-1|TRBJ2-2|NA|TRBD1
CASSNRGPGELFF
TGCGCCAGCAGCAACAGGGGGCCCGGGGAGCTGTTTTTT
>TRBV6-1|TRBJ1-5|NA|NA
CASDGGGGQPQHF
TGTGCCAGCGATGGGGGAGGTGGTCAGCCCCAGCATTTT
>TRBV7-2|TRBJ1-1|many|TRBD1
CASSPQDRANTEAFF
TGTGCCAGCAGCCCCCAAGACAGGGCGAACACTGAAGCTTTCTTT
>TRBV7-9|TRBJ2-2|NA|TRBD1
CASTLGQGTGELFF
TGTGCCAGCACCTTGGGACAGGGTACCGGGGAGCTGTTTTTT
>TRBV18|TRBJ1-5|few|NA
CASSLTYPGTNGPQHF
TGTGCCAGCTCACTAACATACCCCGGGACCAATGGGCCCCAGCATTTT
>TRBV20-1|TRBJ2-1|few|NA
CSARDGAARRYNEQFF
TGCAGTGCTAGAGATGGGGCGGCCAGACGGTACAATGAGCAGTTCTTC
>TRBV20-1|TRBJ1-4|NA|TRBD1
CSAAGTGREAATNEKLFF
TGCAGTGCTGCCGGGACAGGGAGGGAGGCTGCAACTAATGAAAAACTGTTTTTT
>TRBV27|TRBJ2-1|few|NA
CASRRQVGYEQFF
TGTGCCAGCCGGCGGCAGGTTGGGTATGAGCAGTTCTTC
>TRBV11-2|TRBJ2-7|few|TRBD1
CASSLDWTGGSYEQYF
TGTGCCAGCAGCTTAGATTGGACAGGGGGTTCCTACGAGCAGTACTTC
>TRBV15|TRBJ1-2|NA|NA
CATSRDRVKSNYGYTF
TGTGCCACCAGCAGAGACCGGGTTAAGAGCAACTATGGCTACACCTTC
>TRBV29-1|TRBJ2-7|NA|NA
CSVVKGIYEQYF
TGCAGCGTTGTCAAAGGGATCTACGAGCAGTACTTC
>TRBV18|TRBJ2-1|few|TRBD2
CASSQSGGVYNEQFF
TGTGCCAGCTCACAGAGCGGGGGAGTCTACAATGAGCAGTTCTTC
>TRBV20-1|TRBJ2-3|few|NA
CSASQQGVTDTQYF
TGCAGTGCTAGCCAGCAGGGTGTGACAGATACGCAGTATTTT
>TRBV11-2|TRBJ2-7|NA|TRBD1
CASSKDRVYEQYF
TGTGCCAGCAGCAAAGACAGGGTCTACGAGCAGTACTTC
>TRBV4-3|TRBJ2-3|NA|TRBD2
CASSQDDLAGGSYTDTQYF
TGCGCCAGCAGCCAAGATGACCTGGCGGGGGGATCTTACACAGATACGCAGTATTTT
>TRBV7-2|TRBJ1-5|few|NA
CASSPRTGNQPQHF
TGTGCCAGCAGCCCCCGGACGGGAAATCAGCCCCAGCATTTT
>TRBV12-3/TRBV12-4|TRBJ2-5|NA|NA
CASSLAGGKRETQYF
TGTGCCAGCAGTTTAGCGGGAGGAAAGAGGGAGACCCAGTACTTC